The 16 T cell receptor beta chains in this list originate from one sample, sequenced in a study of control samples from healthy donors and cancer patients (dated by TCRdb to the early 2020s). Library generation was performed with the immunoSEQ multiplex PCR assay. The immuneACCESS repertoire file appears here via TCRdb, limited to in-frame rearrangements. These files lack a portion of the clones; in checked studies, under half of the deficit traces to unresolved V genes, and the cause of the others is not known. The sample has 50,000 or so clones on record, 95% to 97% of them singletons. 1.1% of the sample is in the top ten clones. The sequenced sample was blood. The receptor set was obtained from a woman younger than 35 in good health.

The gene calls are TRBV15 and TRBJ2-5; 9 bases align to TRBD2. The CDR3 has 15 residues. V shed 3 bases and J 5 bases; nucleotides not matched to a gene: 7. Germline CDR1 and CDR2: LNHNV and YYDKDF (reference sequence). The CDR3 reads CATSSQAGGGETQYF. As DNA, the CDR3 is TGTGCCACCAGCAGCCAAGCGGGGGGCGGGGAGACCCAGTACTTC.

V is TRBV4-1 and J is TRBJ1-2; the D gene is possibly TRBD1 (5 bases). Germline CDR1 MGHRA, CDR2 YSYEKL. The CDR3 runs 14 residues. Trimming stripped 5 bases from V and 3 bases from J, with 13 bases between. The CDR3 spells CASSARGNDYGYTF. DNA of the CDR3: TGCGCCAGCAGCGCAAGGGGAAACGACTATGGCTACACCTTC.

The chain recombines TRBV3-1 (or the pseudogene TRBV3-2) with TRBJ1-6; no clear D. This CDR3 is built from 16 residues. Trimming removed 4 bases at V and 9 bases at J, with 19 bases between. CDR1 and CDR2 (germline): LGHDT, YNNKEL (reference sequence). As DNA, the CDR3 is TGTGCCAGCAGCCGCGAAGACCTCAACCTGGGTTCACCCCTCCACTTT. Protein sequence: CASSREDLNLGSPLHF.

The rearrangement joins TRBV7-2 to TRBJ1-1; perhaps TRBD1 as D (6 bases). Trimming removed 1 base from V and 0 bases from J, with 9 bases in between. The CDR3 has 15 residues. Germline lookup yields CDR1 SGHTA and CDR2 FQGNSA. CDR3 residues: CASSLGRGLNTEAFF. In DNA form, the CDR3 reads TGTGCCAGCAGCTTAGGCAGGGGTCTGAACACTGAAGCTTTCTTT.

The V gene is TRBV3-1 (or the pseudogene TRBV3-2), the J gene TRBJ2-1; D might be TRBD1 (6 bases). Germline-derived CDR1 and CDR2 are LGHDT and YNNKEL (reference sequence). CDR3 length equals 13 residues. Trimming removed 3 bases from V and 7 bases from J, with 10 bases in between. CDR3 DNA sequence: TGTGCCAGCAGCCACCTCAGGGGTAATGAGCAGTTCTTC. Its protein product is CASSHLRGNEQFF.

The V call is TRBV2, the J call TRBJ1-1, with a weak D call TRBD1 (5 bases). CDR1 and CDR2 from the germline V gene are SNHLY and FYNNEI. V lost 5 bases and J lost 4, with 11 bases in between. The CDR3 length is 13 residues. The CDR3: CASSFTGATEAFF. For the CDR3, the DNA is TGTGCCAGCAGTTTTACAGGAGCCACTGAAGCTTTCTTT.

The chain is built from TRBV10-2 and TRBJ1-5, with a possible D match to TRBD1 (5 bases). This CDR3 is built from 14 residues. Germline values: CDR1 WSHSY, CDR2 SAAADI. V was clipped by 1 base and J by 3 bases, with 7 bases between them. The CDR3 spells CASSEFGANQPQHF. CDR3 bases: TGCGCCAGCAGTGAGTTTGGGGCCAATCAGCCCCAGCATTTT.

This chain uses TRBV10-2 with TRBJ2-3; D not resolved. Per germline, CDR1 WSHSY and CDR2 SAAADI. Trimming pared 7 bases from V and 7 bases from J, leaving 18 bases between. There are 14 residues in the CDR3. CDR3 amino acids: CASMGITPTNTQYF. In DNA, the CDR3 is TGCGCCAGCATGGGGATTACCCCCACGAATACGCAGTATTTT.

The rearrangement uses TRBV7-2 and TRBJ2-1; 10 bases are shared with TRBD2. The CDR3 is 15 residues long. The germline V gene has CDR1 SGHTA and CDR2 FQGNSA. Losses at the gene ends were 1 base for V and 9 bases for J; bases not matched to a gene: 6. The CDR3: CASSLERGGRGEQFF. CDR3 bases: TGTGCCAGCAGCTTAGAGCGGGGGGGCCGGGGTGAGCAGTTCTTC.

The chain has TRBV15 and TRBJ2-3, with 8 bases fitting TRBD2. The CDR3 runs to 15 residues. Germline V gene lookup returns CDR1 LNHNV and CDR2 YYDKDF (reference sequence). The trim removed 1 base at V and 4 bases at J, leaving 4 bases unmatched. For the CDR3, the DNA is TGTGCCACCAGCAGAGGGGCGGGGGGATCAGATACGCAGTATTTT. It is translated as CATSRGAGGSDTQYF.

This chain joins TRBV6-5 and TRBJ2-7, with 7 positions matching TRBD1. Germline CDR1 is MNHEY and CDR2 is SVGAGI. V shed 9 bases and J 3 bases; nucleotides not matched to a gene: 8. The CDR3 spans 13 residues. This CDR3 reads CASIRDSYYEQYF. The CDR3 DNA is TGTGCCAGTATCCGGGACAGTTACTACGAGCAGTACTTC.

This clone was seen a single time. The V gene is TRBV2, the J gene TRBJ2-7; no firm D call. This CDR3 is 12 amino acids long. V was trimmed by 3 bases and J by 3 bases, leaving 6 bases between them. Per the germline V gene, CDR1 is SNHLY and CDR2 is FYNNEI. The CDR3: CASSELIYEQYF. CDR3 sequence (DNA): TGTGCCAGCAGTGAGCTCATCTACGAGCAGTACTTC.

The rearrangement joins TRBV6-5 to TRBJ2-1; 9 nucleotides match TRBD2. The CDR3 covers 15 residues. Germline CDR1 and CDR2: MNHEY and SVGAGI. V shed 2 bases and J 4 bases; nucleotides not matched to a gene: 3. The CDR3 DNA follows: TGTGCCAGCAGTTACAGACTAGCGGAATACAATGAGCAGTTCTTC. Encoded protein: CASSYRLAEYNEQFF.

This clone occurred once. The rearrangement uses TRBV13 and TRBJ2-5; 8 nucleotides match TRBD1. Unmatched junction bases numbered 4, after V lost 2 bases and J lost 5 bases. There are 14 residues in the CDR3. CDR1 is PRHDT and CDR2 is FYEKMQ in the germline V gene (reference sequence). The CDR3 DNA is TGTGCCAGCAGCTTATCGGGACAGGAGGAGACCCAGTACTTC. Translating gives CASSLSGQEETQYF.

The chain is built from TRBV6-1 and TRBJ2-7, with TRBD1 as a possible D gene (5 bases). This CDR3 spans 14 amino acids. V was cut by 2 bases and J by 0 bases, with 8 bases left in between. Germline loops: CDR1 MNHNS, CDR2 SASEGT. Here the CDR3 DNA reads TGTGCCAGCAGTGAACAGCAGGGCTCCTACGAGCAGTACTTC. Encoded protein: CASSEQQGSYEQYF.

CDR3 amino acids: CAWRPHSGTFLEGTNEQFF. CDR3 nucleotides: TGTGCCTGGAGGCCCCACTCCGGGACCTTTCTTGAAGGGACCAATGAGCAGTTCTTC. This chain links TRBV30 with TRBJ2-1, with D perhaps given as TRBD1 or TRBD2 (5 bases each). CDR1 GTSNPN and CDR2 SVGIG come from the germline V gene (reference sequence). The germline V and J ends were trimmed by 3 bases and 6 bases, with 30 bases remaining between them. The CDR3 sequence is 19 residues long.